The 23 T cell receptor beta chains below all came from one sample that was sequenced in a study of tumor-infiltrating lymphocytes in primary liver carcinoma. Reverse transcription of roughly 0.5 ug total RNA with a constant-region primer produced TCR beta cDNA. Sequencing libraries for TCR beta derived from three nested multiplex PCR rounds that used slightly modified ARM-PCR. Rounds one and two of PCR, each of about 10 cycles, were primed with TRBV1-TRBV30 forward primers and a C-beta reverse primer. TCRdb passed the multiplex PCR reads through MiXCR, listing each CDR3 protein once. The sample holds approximately 300,000 distinct CDR3 sequences, approximately 65% seen once. Blood RNA was derived from unsorted whole blood, and germline DNA was extracted too. The source material was peripheral blood. These receptors all stem from a man aged 35 to 55 with primary liver carcinoma and hepatitis B virus infection.

About this clonotype: This could be a read error, since a much larger clone is one nucleotide away. This chain uses TRBV6-2 or TRBV6-3 with TRBJ1-1; D gene uncertain. This CDR3 region has 14 residues. V was clipped by 6 bases and J by 3 bases, with 14 bases between them. In germline, CDR1 is MNHEY, CDR2 SVGEGT. This CDR3 is CASRKTPLHTEAFF. The CDR3 nucleotides read TGTGCCAGCAGAAAAACCCCACTCCACACTGAAGCTTTCTTT.

This clonotype was observed many times. The chain uses TRBV6-1 and TRBJ2-7; tentative D call: TRBD1 (5 bases). CDR1 MNHNS and CDR2 SASEGT come from the germline V gene. The CDR3 is 15 amino acids. V lost 4 bases to trimming and J lost 2 bases, with 15 bases between them. CDR3 amino acids: CASSVYETVTYEQYF. The DNA of the CDR3 is TGTGCCAGCAGTGTTTACGAGACAGTTACCTACGAGCAGTACTTC.

In its sample, this clonotype was seen once. Germline and junction disagree at one end, which may indicate a read error. The chain has TRBV4-2 and TRBJ2-7; TRBD1 aligns across 8 bases. This CDR3 spans 14 amino acids. CDR1 and CDR2 from the germline V gene are LGHNA and YNFKEQ. CDR3 residues: CTSSQRQGSYEQNF. The DNA of the CDR3 is TGTACCAGCAGCCAGCGACAGGGGTCCTACGAGCAGAACTTC.

This clonotype was counted many times. The CDR3 loop is CASSKGSSYNEQFF. CDR3 in DNA: TGTGCCAGCTCAAAGGGGAGCTCCTACAATGAGCAGTTCTTC. The chain combines TRBV6-2 or TRBV6-3 with TRBJ2-1; possibly TRBD1 or TRBD2 for D (5 bases each). The CDR3 extends over 14 amino acids. The ends were cut back, 8 bases at V and 0 bases at J, with 11 bases in the middle. The germline V gene encodes CDR1 MNHEY and CDR2 SVGEGT.

As to this clonotype: The germline gene is not matched at one end of the junction; a read error may be the cause. V usage is TRBV6-1 and J usage is TRBJ2-7; D is possibly TRBD1 (6 bases). The CDR3 totals 16 residues. Germline V gene sequence: CDR1 MNHNS, CDR2 SASEGT. CDR3 in amino acids: CTSRRLTGLGAYEQYF. In nucleotides, the CDR3 is TGTACCAGCAGGAGACTGACAGGACTCGGGGCCTACGAGCAGTACTTC.

Worth noting for this clonotype: At one end the junction does not follow the germline gene, possibly because of a read error. V usage is TRBV28 and J usage is TRBJ2-6; D remains unclear. Germline V gene data show CDR1 as MDHEN and CDR2 as SYDVKM. This CDR3 has 15 amino acids. CDR3 protein: CAGSKRLSGANVLTF. The CDR3 nucleotides read TGTGCCGGCAGTAAGAGGCTCTCTGGGGCCAACGTCCTGACTTTC.

This clonotype was detected a few times. The rearrangement uses TRBV5-1 and TRBJ2-5, with 11 positions matching TRBD2. There are 16 residues in the CDR3. V gave up 0 bases and J gave up 2 bases; unmatched junction bases: 3. CDR1 is SGHRS, CDR2 YFSETQ, per germline. The CDR3 region has the DNA TGCGCCAGCAGCTTGGTAGGGACTAGCGGACAAGAGACCCAGTACTTC. Protein product: CASSLVGTSGQETQYF.

This clonotype was seen more than once but under ten times. The CDR3 region has the DNA TGTGCCAGCAGCTGGACGGACGATCGCTCCTACGAGCAGTACTTC. It translates to CASSWTDDRSYEQYF. The chain employs TRBV11-2 and TRBJ2-7; D remains ambiguous. CDR3 length equals 15 residues. Trimming removed 4 bases at V and 0 bases at J, with 13 bases between. CDR1 is SGHAT, CDR2 FQNNGV, per germline.

With respect to this clonotype: A much larger clone lies one base from this, so it may be a read error. V is TRBV7-9 and J is TRBJ2-1; TRBD2 matches 7 bases. The germline V gene has CDR1 SEHNR and CDR2 FQNEAQ (reference sequence). J lost 9 bases, V lost 1 base, and 9 bases had no gene match. The length of the CDR3 is 15 residues. CDR3 coding DNA: TGTGCCAGCAGCTTAGGTTCTAGCGGTTTGAGTGAGCAGTTCTTC. As protein: CASSLGSSGLSEQFF.

On this clonotype itself: A single base separates this from a much larger clone, so it may be a read error. CDR3 DNA: TGTGTCAGCAGCCCAAGACGGGTTATGGATACGCAGTATTTT. This gives the protein CVSSPRRVMDTQYF. J is TRBJ2-3 and V is TRBV7-8; the D is unclear. The CDR3 consists of 14 residues. Germline V lookup: CDR1 SGHVS, CDR2 FQNEAQ.

This clonotype was counted many times. J is TRBJ1-5 and V is TRBV29-1, with no clear D. V dropped 4 bases and J dropped 3 bases, with 10 bases sitting between them. This CDR3 contains 13 residues. Germline-derived CDR1 and CDR2 are SQVTM and ANQGSEA. The CDR3 protein is CSVAVGNNQPQHF. CDR3 DNA sequence: TGCAGCGTTGCGGTGGGGAACAATCAGCCCCAGCATTTT. Using reference TRBV29-1 and TRBJ1-5 for the parts outside the CDR3, the full variable domain is SAVISQKPSRDICQRGTSLTIQCQVDSQVTMMFWYRQQPGQSLTLIATANQGSEATYESGFVIDKFPISRPNLTFSTLTVSNMSPEDSSIYLCSVAVGNNQPQHFGDGTRLSIL.

About this clonotype itself: A read error may explain this, as a much larger clone is one base away. The chain joins TRBV29-1 to TRBJ2-3, with D possibly being TRBD2 (5 bases). The CDR3 loop spans 13 amino acids. The germline CDR1 and CDR2 sequences are SQVTM and ANQGSEA. Written as DNA, the CDR3 is TGCAGGGTTGACGGGGTGAAGGCGGATACGCAGTATTTT. Translation: CRVDGVKADTQYF.

About this clonotype itself: A clone one base away is much larger, so this may be a read error. The chain uses TRBV5-1 and TRBJ2-7, with D possibly being TRBD1 (6 bases). The CDR3 has 14 residues. V lost 0 bases, J lost 7 bases, and 14 bases lay in between. In germline, CDR1 is SGHRS, CDR2 YFSETQ. The CDR3 protein is CASSLGPSGEEQYF. The CDR3 nucleotides are TGCGCCAGCAGCTTGGGGCCATCAGGGGAAGAGCAGTACTTC.

Concerning this clonotype itself: This may be a read error: a much more frequent sequence differs by one nucleotide. The chain is built from TRBV29-1 and TRBJ2-2, with D perhaps matching TRBD2 (5 bases). CDR3 size: 13 residues. CDR1 and CDR2 from the germline V gene are SQVTM and ANQGSEA. This CDR3 is CSVEPRGFGELLF. In nucleotides, the CDR3 is TGCAGCGTTGAGCCCCGCGGGTTTGGGGAGCTGTTGTTT.

This chain joins TRBV5-1 and TRBJ1-3, with TRBD1 matching over 7 bases. Germline V gives CDR1 SGHRS, CDR2 YFSETQ. This CDR3 comprises 16 residues. V lost 4 bases to trimming and J lost 0 bases; unmatched junction nucleotides: 7. This CDR3 reads CASSDDRARSGNTIYF. The CDR3, as DNA: TGCGCCAGCAGCGATGACAGGGCGCGCTCTGGAAACACCATATATTTT.

This clonotype was seen only once. A much larger clone lies one base from this, so it may be a read error. V gene TRBV6-5 combines with J gene TRBJ2-3; D might be TRBD2 (5 bases). Germline CDR1 and CDR2: MNHEY and SVGAGI. CDR3 length: 16 amino acids. Trimming took off 0 bases at V and 2 bases at J, with 12 bases between the two ends. Written as DNA, the CDR3 is TGTGCCAGCAGTTACTCGTGGGAGAGGGCCACAGATACGCAGTATTTT. Its translation: CASSYSWERATDTQYF.

To note about this clonotype: This may come from a read error, since a much larger clone is one base off. The rearrangement uses TRBV6-2 or TRBV6-3 and TRBJ2-7, with D uncertain. The germline V gene has CDR1 MNHEY and CDR2 SVGEGT. CDR3 length: 13 residues. Trimming took 11 bases from V and 6 from J, leaving 20 bases between them. The CDR3: CASTLSLSGEQYF. CDR3 DNA: TGTGCCTCAACCCTGTCCCTTTCGGGCGAGCAGTACTTC.

This clonotype has a single count. A much larger clone lies one base from this, so it may be a read error. The chain employs TRBV29-1 and TRBJ1-5; D gene unclear. This CDR3 is 14 amino acids long. CDR1 is SQVTM, CDR2 ANQGSEA, per germline. CDR3 coding DNA: TGCGGCGTTGAGCCAGGCCAGCTCAATCAGCCCCAGCATTTT. Protein: CGVEPGQLNQPQHF.

This clonotype has just a few counts. The chain links TRBV7-9 to TRBJ2-5; D ambiguous. The germline gives CDR1 SEHNR, CDR2 FQNEAQ (reference sequence). The V end was cut by 3 bases, the J end by 3 bases, with 14 bases between. This CDR3 has 15 residues. The CDR3 sequence is CASSFPSIGEETQYF. The CDR3 bases are TGTGCCAGCAGCTTTCCTAGTATAGGTGAAGAGACCCAGTACTTC.

The chain carries TRBV2 and TRBJ2-1, with 14 bases lining up with TRBD2. Trimming removed 10 bases from V and 8 bases from J; junction bases left unmatched: 7. This CDR3 is 14 amino acids long. Germline CDR1 and CDR2: SNHLY and FYNNEI. The CDR3 nucleotides are TGTGCCATCGGGACTAGCGGGAGTACGGATGAGCAGTTCTTC. This gives the protein CAIGTSGSTDEQFF.

As to this clonotype: The junction shows a germline mismatch at one end, possibly a read error. The chain joins TRBV6-2 or TRBV6-3 to TRBJ2-7; D call uncertain. Germline V gene lookup returns CDR1 MNHEY and CDR2 SVGEGT. This CDR3 spans 13 amino acids. CDR3 DNA: TGTGCCAGCAGTCGGGCATACTCCTACGCGCAGTATTTC. As protein: CASSRAYSYAQYF.

The chain carries TRBV6-6 and TRBJ2-2; perhaps TRBD2 as D (6 bases). Germline-derived CDR1 and CDR2 are MNHNY and SVGAGI (reference sequence). The CDR3 extends over 13 amino acids. V lost 5 bases, J lost 8 bases, and 12 bases lay in between. The CDR3 reads CASSLDGTGELFF. Here the CDR3 DNA reads TGTGCCAGCAGTCTCGATGGGACTGGGGAGCTGTTTTTT.

In regard to this clonotype: It may be a read error: a sequence one base away is much more abundant. The chain links TRBV6-1 to TRBJ2-2; D may be TRBD2 (5 bases). The CDR3 loop spans 9 amino acids. Germline loops: CDR1 MNHNS, CDR2 SASEGT. The CDR3 coding sequence is TGTGCCAGCCCCGGGGAGCTGTCTTTT. Protein product: CASPGELSF.